This T cell receptor beta chain was recorded in a study of blood T cell repertoires in COVID-19. Study overall: Researchers got acute and convalescent COVID-19 samples from the United States, Italy and Spain. Sources were T cells, B-cell-depleted T cells, or PBMCs; the material itself was cDNA or gDNA.

Looked up from germline, CDR1 is LGHDT and CDR2 is YNNKEL (reference sequence). The CDR3 is 18 residues long. V was pared by 4 bases and J by 8 bases, with 11 bases of the junction left unmatched. Authors' processing steps: Quantification of nucleated cells was approximated via reference gene primer amplification. This table comes from immunoSEQ multiplex PCR, and its TCRdb copy is limited to in-frame clones, with some not included. For V, J and clone size, that table is used; D and trimming come from the DNA. The table lists roughly 100,000 clones, around 87% of them singletons. The sequencing sample was made of peripheral blood. The source of this sequence is a woman between 25 and 40 years old with acute or convalescent COVID-19. The chain employs TRBV3-1 (or the pseudogene TRBV3-2) and TRBJ2-2, with 15 bases identical to TRBD2. This CDR3 is CASSPGLAGGPGPGELFF. CDR3 in DNA: TGTGCCAGCAGCCCAGGACTAGCGGGGGGGCCGGGCCCTGGGGAGCTGTTTTTT.